This T cell receptor beta chain is drawn from a study of cytotoxic CD8 clonotypes in ibrutinib-treated CLL. Study-level background: Partial responses totalled roughly 24 and complete responses 2; after median roughly 64 months, approximately 15 remained remitted and approximately 12 progressed. Study observations and caveats: The study found baseline clonality above age-matched healthy donors, tracking circulating CD8+ T-cell counts.

Genomic DNA in an amount of about 2 micrograms was extracted from cryopreserved PBMCs and used for the preparation of TCR beta libraries. Note on this clone: The antigen is not known.

Only in-frame clones appear in the TCRdb table, and some are missing; sequencing was by immunoSEQ multiplex PCR. The sample shows 43,000 or so clones, about 69% of them seen only once. The CDR3 has 13 residues. Germline lookup yields CDR1 ENHRY and CDR2 SYGVKD. The J segment lost 1 base and the V segment lost 8 bases, leaving 3 bases of the junction unmatched. The gene calls are TRBV10-3 and TRBJ2-7; 9 nucleotides line up with TRBD2. This specimen consisted of PBMCs, obtained after 24 months of ibrutinib treatment. The sequence was collected from a human donor with chronic lymphocytic leukemia. CDR3 sequence: CAIGLAFSYEQYF. The CDR3, as DNA: TGTGCCATCGGACTAGCGTTTTCCTACGAGCAGTACTTC.